Listed here are 23 T cell receptor beta chains from one sample, sequenced in a study of cytomegalovirus exposure and HLA in healthy donors. Both 60 Vbeta primers and 13 Jbeta primers went into the PCR. Some clones are missing from TCRdb's copy, which holds only in-frame ones; the method was immunoSEQ multiplex PCR. The repertoire includes 130,000 or so clones, under 90% of them detected once, and about 2.4% sits in the top ten. The sample consisted of PBMCs. The source is a middle-aged woman in good health and CMV-seronegative.

The V gene is TRBV4-2, the J gene TRBJ2-7; 8 bases map to TRBD2. The germline V gene encodes CDR1 LGHNA and CDR2 YNFKEQ. The CDR3 totals 15 residues. Trimming removed 3 bases from V and 2 bases from J; junction bases left unmatched: 6. CDR3 sequence reads: CASSHSSGQAYEQYF. The CDR3 DNA is TGTGCCAGCAGCCACTCTAGCGGGCAGGCCTACGAGCAGTACTTC.

The chain recombines TRBV6-5 with TRBJ2-1; 12 bases are shared with TRBD2. The V gene end was trimmed by 4 bases and the J gene end by 5 bases; junction bases not matched to a gene: 6. In germline, CDR1 is MNHEY, CDR2 SVGAGI. The CDR3 totals 16 residues. CDR3: CASSFPLAGGNNEQFF. For the CDR3, the DNA is TGTGCCAGCAGTTTCCCTCTAGCGGGAGGGAACAATGAGCAGTTCTTC.

V usage is TRBV7-9 and J usage is TRBJ1-1; TRBD1 agrees at 7 bases. Trimming at V came to 1 base and at J to 0 bases, leaving 5 bases not matched to a gene. The CDR3 contains 16 residues. The V gene's germline CDR1 is SEHNR and CDR2 FQNEAQ (reference sequence). DNA of the CDR3: TGTGCCAGCAGCTTAGACAGGGGAGTTATGAACACTGAAGCTTTCTTT. Residues: CASSLDRGVMNTEAFF.

The V and J genes are TRBV6-6 and TRBJ2-5; the D is unclear. The CDR3 covers 12 residues. Trimming took 7 bases from V and 1 from J, leaving 7 bases between them. CDR1 and CDR2 (germline): MNHNY, SVGAGI (reference sequence). In nucleotides, the CDR3 is TGTGCCAGCAAATCTCCCCAAGAGACCCAGTACTTC. Its translation: CASKSPQETQYF.

The V call is TRBV2, the J call TRBJ1-2, with a possible D match to TRBD1 (5 bases). The CDR3 runs 13 residues. Per germline, CDR1 SNHLY and CDR2 FYNNEI. Trimming took 8 bases from V and 4 from J, leaving 14 bases between them. For the CDR3, the DNA is TGTGCCAGCGTCGACAGAAACCTCTATGGCTACACCTTC. This encodes CASVDRNLYGYTF.

This chain uses TRBV29-1 with TRBJ2-5, with 9 bases fitting TRBD1. J gave up 4 bases and V 7 bases, and 7 bases lay outside the gene matches. The germline CDR1 and CDR2 sequences are SQVTM and ANQGSEA. CDR3 length: 13 amino acids. The chain's CDR3 is CSGLGQGVETQYF. The CDR3, as DNA: TGCAGCGGACTGGGACAGGGCGTAGAGACCCAGTACTTC. The full variable domain, in which reference TRBV29-1 and TRBJ2-5 provide the parts outside the CDR3, is SAVISQKPSRDICQRGTSLTIQCQVDSQVTMMFWYRQQPGQSLTLIATANQGSEATYESGFVIDKFPISRPNLTFSTLTVSNMSPEDSSIYLCSGLGQGVETQYFGPGTRLLVL.

The chain recombines TRBV28 with TRBJ1-2; no reliable D call. This CDR3 region has 12 residues. Germline CDR1 MDHEN, CDR2 SYDVKM. The ends were cut back, 3 bases at V and 5 bases at J, with 7 bases in the middle. The CDR3 nucleotides are TGTGCCAGCAGTTTGGCAGCGTATGGCTACACCTTC. The encoded protein is CASSLAAYGYTF.

This chain joins TRBV15 and TRBJ1-4; no clear D gene. Germline CDR1 is LNHNV and CDR2 is YYDKDF (reference sequence). The CDR3 length is 15 residues. Deletions cut 0 bases from V and 3 bases from J, with 8 bases between. The CDR3 loop is CATSREQRPNEKLFF. DNA of the CDR3: TGTGCCACCAGCAGAGAACAGAGACCTAATGAAAAACTGTTTTTT.

The chain joins TRBV19 to TRBJ2-6; D gene ambiguous. The CDR3 runs 15 residues. Germline-derived CDR1 and CDR2 are LNHDA and SQIVND (reference sequence). V was clipped by 6 bases and J by 0 bases, with 9 bases between them. In DNA form, the CDR3 reads TGTGCCAGTAGAACGACGGGCTCTGGGGCCAACGTCCTGACTTTC. This codes for CASRTTGSGANVLTF.

The chain recombines TRBV7-3 with TRBJ1-1; D might be TRBD1 (5 bases). Deletions cut 5 bases from V and 4 bases from J, with 8 bases between. The CDR3 loop spans 12 amino acids. CDR1 and CDR2 from the germline V gene are SGHTA and FQGTGA. The CDR3 sequence: CASSDRGTEAFF. The CDR3 bases are TGTGCCAGCAGCGACAGAGGCACTGAAGCTTTCTTT.

The V gene is TRBV2, the J gene TRBJ2-1; D is possibly TRBD2 (6 bases). From germline, CDR1 is SNHLY and CDR2 FYNNEI. The CDR3 contains 13 residues. V shed 8 bases and J shed 5 bases, with 13 bases lying between them. For the CDR3, the DNA is TGTGCCAGCCCCCGGGAGATCGACAATGAGCAGTTCTTC. Protein product: CASPREIDNEQFF.

This clone was seen once. V gene TRBV5-1 combines with J gene TRBJ2-1; 7 bases map to TRBD2. CDR1 SGHRS and CDR2 YFSETQ come from the germline V gene. This CDR3 contains 15 residues. Germline trimming cut 5 bases from V and 0 bases from J; bases unmatched to any gene: 5. CDR3 sequence reads: CASSPGGLSYNEQFF. CDR3 bases: TGCGCCAGCAGTCCGGGGGGACTCTCCTACAATGAGCAGTTCTTC.

J is TRBJ1-1 and V is TRBV18, with D unclear. Germline CDR1 KGHSH, CDR2 LQKENI. Trimming removed 6 bases from V and 0 bases from J, with 8 bases in between. This CDR3 has 13 residues. CDR3 region: CASSPELNTEAFF. DNA for the CDR3: TGTGCCAGCTCGCCGGAGTTGAACACTGAAGCTTTCTTT.

This chain uses TRBV9 with TRBJ1-1, with 7 bases fitting TRBD1. Germline trimming cut 3 bases from V and 0 bases from J; bases unmatched to any gene: 5. Germline V CDR1 and CDR2: SGDLS, YYNGEE. The CDR3 spans 15 residues. CDR3 region: CASSAQTGLNTEAFF. The CDR3 DNA sequence: TGTGCCAGCAGCGCCCAGACAGGGTTGAACACTGAAGCTTTCTTT.

Note on this clone: This sample also contains other DNA sequences that code for the same CDR3. The chain recombines TRBV7-9 with TRBJ1-1; 7 bases line up with TRBD1. V gave up 4 bases and J gave up 0 bases; unmatched junction bases: 2. Germline values: CDR1 SEHNR, CDR2 FQNEAQ (reference sequence). The CDR3 loop spans 14 amino acids. CDR3 region: CASSSGQLNTEAFF. In DNA form, the CDR3 reads TGTGCCAGCAGCTCGGGACAGTTGAACACTGAAGCTTTCTTT.

The chain joins TRBV30 to TRBJ1-3; perhaps TRBD1 as D (6 bases). Trimming removed 1 base from V and 9 bases from J, with 19 bases in between. Germline CDR1 is GTSNPN and CDR2 is SVGIG (reference sequence). The CDR3 length is 15 residues. The CDR3 DNA is TGTGCCTGGAGTGGCGGGGGCCTTGCGCGGGCCACCATATATTTT. Protein: CAWSGGGLARATIYF.

The genes are TRBV14 and TRBJ1-2, with D perhaps matching TRBD1 (5 bases). The V and J ends lost 5 bases and 7 bases respectively, with 11 bases between them. Germline V CDR1 and CDR2: SGHDN, FVKESK. The CDR3 contains 12 residues. CDR3 residues: CASSARQGGYTF. The CDR3 coding sequence is TGTGCCAGCAGCGCACGGCAGGGTGGCTACACCTTC.

V gene TRBV28 combines with J gene TRBJ1-1; D perhaps matches TRBD1 (6 bases). The V and J ends lost 5 bases and 3 bases respectively, with 16 bases between them. Germline loops: CDR1 MDHEN, CDR2 SYDVKM. The CDR3 has 15 residues. CDR3 sequence: CASSGSTGRHTEAFF. In nucleotides, the CDR3 is TGTGCCAGCAGTGGGTCCACAGGGCGGCACACTGAAGCTTTCTTT. The whole variable domain, filled in from reference TRBV28 and TRBJ1-1, reads DVKVTQSSRYLVKRTGEKVFLECVQDMDHENMFWYRQDPGLGLRLIYFSYDVKMKEKGDIPEGYSVSREKKERFSLILESASTNQTSMYLCASSGSTGRHTEAFFGQGTRLTVV.

The chain links TRBV19 to TRBJ2-1; 7 positions match TRBD1. Trimming took 4 bases from V and 2 from J; bases not matched to a gene: 5. The CDR3 loop spans 15 amino acids. Germline CDR1 is LNHDA and CDR2 is SQIVND (reference sequence). CDR3 residues: CASSSLGTAYNEQFF. The CDR3 DNA reads TGTGCCAGTAGTAGCCTCGGGACAGCCTACAATGAGCAGTTCTTC.

The chain links TRBV11-1 to TRBJ2-5; 8 bases fit TRBD2. The CDR3 contains 16 residues. Looked up from germline, CDR1 is SGHAT and CDR2 is FQDESV (reference sequence). V dropped 1 base and J dropped 2; count of bases not matched to a gene: 6. The CDR3 loop reads CASSLVIGGVQETQYF. In nucleotides, the CDR3 is TGTGCCAGCAGCTTAGTTATCGGGGGGGTGCAAGAGACCCAGTACTTC.

V and J are TRBV10-2 and TRBJ1-1; D is unclear. There are 14 residues in the CDR3. With 4 bases removed from V and 1 base from J, the gap between germline ends came to 10 bases. CDR1 is WSHSY and CDR2 is SAAADI in the germline V gene. The CDR3 region is CASSAGRGNTEAFF. The CDR3 DNA reads TGCGCCAGCAGTGCCGGACGGGGGAACACTGAAGCTTTCTTT.

The chain couples TRBV27 to TRBJ2-7; the D gene is possibly TRBD2 (5 bases). Per germline, CDR1 MNHEY and CDR2 SMNVEV (reference sequence). The CDR3 spans 13 residues. V was shortened by 4 bases and J by 3 bases, with 10 bases between the two germline ends. The CDR3 bases are TGTGCCAGCAGTTCGGCCGGGATCTACGAGCAGTACTTC. This translates into CASSSAGIYEQYF.

This rearrangement joins TRBV7-2 to TRBJ2-6, with 7 positions matching TRBD2. Germline V gene sequence: CDR1 SGHTA, CDR2 FQGNSA. The length of the CDR3 is 16 residues. Trimming cost V 5 bases and J 1 base; bases outside gene matches: 5. CDR3 protein: CASSPGGVSGANVLTF. Written as DNA, the CDR3 is TGTGCCAGCAGCCCGGGAGGAGTTTCTGGGGCCAACGTCCTGACTTTC.